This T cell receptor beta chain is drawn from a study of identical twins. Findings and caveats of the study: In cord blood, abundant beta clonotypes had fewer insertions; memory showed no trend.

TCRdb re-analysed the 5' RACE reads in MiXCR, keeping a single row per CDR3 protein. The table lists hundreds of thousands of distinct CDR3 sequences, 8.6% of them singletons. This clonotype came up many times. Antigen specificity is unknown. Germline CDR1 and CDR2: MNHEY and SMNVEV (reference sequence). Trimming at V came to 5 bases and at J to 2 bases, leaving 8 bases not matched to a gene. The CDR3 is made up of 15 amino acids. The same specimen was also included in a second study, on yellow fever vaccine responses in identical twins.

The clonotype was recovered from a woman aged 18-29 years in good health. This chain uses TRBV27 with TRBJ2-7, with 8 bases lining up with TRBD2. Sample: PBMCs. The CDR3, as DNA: TGTGCCAGCAGTCACCGGGGGGGCGTCACCTACGAGCAGTACTTC. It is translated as CASSHRGGVTYEQYF.